This entry lists 14 T cell receptor beta chains sequenced from one sample in a study of blood T cells in healthy people across ages. A second roughly 7 to 11 cycle PCR used barcoded and J-beta primers. MiXCR, applied by TCRdb to the 5' RACE reads, yields one record per CDR3 protein. The data hold some 900,000 distinct CDR3 sequences, with 29% observed a single time. Sequencing was carried out using blood. These receptors were collected from a woman aged 80 or older in good health.

This clonotype was seen at least ten times. The chain links TRBV7-2 to TRBJ2-7; TRBD2 is a possible D gene (6 bases). Germline V CDR1 and CDR2: SGHTA, FQGNSA. The CDR3 has 14 residues. The V and J ends lost 4 bases and 3 bases respectively, with 13 bases between them. DNA for the CDR3: TGTGCCAGCAGCTCCCGGTGGGGGGTCTACGAGCAGTACTTC. Translation: CASSSRWGVYEQYF.

This clonotype has ten or more counts. The rearrangement uses TRBV12-3 or TRBV12-4 and TRBJ2-7; D may be TRBD1 (5 bases). CDR3 length: 12 residues. The V and J ends lost 6 bases and 6 bases respectively, with 12 bases between them. For the CDR3, the DNA is TGTGCCAGCAGATCCAGGGTTGGCGAGCAGTACTTC. Protein product: CASRSRVGEQYF.

Worth noting for this clonotype: A read error is possible here, since a much larger clone lies one base away. The chain links TRBV25-1 to TRBJ2-5; a possible D gene is TRBD1 (5 bases). The CDR3 has 14 residues. Deletions cut 4 bases from V and 11 bases from J, with 20 bases between. Germline V CDR1 and CDR2: MGHDK, SYGVNS. The CDR3 region has the DNA TGTGCCAGCAGTGGGGGCAAGGTACACAATGAGCAGTACTTC. Translated: CASSGGKVHNEQYF.

CDR3 sequence: CAAGGTRTDTQYF. For the CDR3, the DNA is TGTGCCGCTGGGGGGACCCGCACAGATACGCAGTATTTT. V is TRBV19 and J is TRBJ2-3; D is possibly TRBD2 (6 bases). The CDR3 sequence is 13 residues long. V lost 11 bases and J lost 1, with 13 bases in between. Germline CDR1 LNHDA, CDR2 SQIVND (reference sequence).

This clonotype has at least ten counts. V and J are TRBV7-9 and TRBJ2-1, with 7 bases fitting TRBD1. CDR1 SEHNR and CDR2 FQNEAQ come from the germline V gene (reference sequence). This CDR3 comprises 13 residues. Losses at the gene ends were 8 bases for V and 5 bases for J; bases not matched to a gene: 6. CDR3 residues: CASQGEGDNEQFF. CDR3 nucleotide sequence: TGTGCCAGCCAGGGGGAAGGGGACAATGAGCAGTTCTTC.

This clonotype was found many times. This chain connects TRBV20-1 to TRBJ1-2; no clear D gene. Germline assignment: CDR1 DFQATT and CDR2 SNEGSKA (reference sequence). The V gene lost 6 bases and the J gene lost 8 bases, with 16 bases spanning the gap. The CDR3 is made up of 12 amino acids. The CDR3, as DNA: TGCAGTGCAAGCGATGAGGGATACGGCTACACCTTC. Translation: CSASDEGYGYTF.

This clonotype occurred a few times. The chain recombines TRBV28 with TRBJ1-6; no reliable D call. V was shortened by 6 bases and J by 0 bases, with 9 bases between the two germline ends. The CDR3 loop spans 15 amino acids. Germline values: CDR1 MDHEN, CDR2 SYDVKM. The CDR3 reads CASRSEGSYNSPLHF. CDR3 DNA sequence: TGTGCCAGCAGGAGCGAGGGCTCCTATAATTCACCCCTCCACTTT.

The V gene is TRBV30, the J gene TRBJ1-1, with D hard to call. V lost 0 bases and J lost 4, with 15 bases in between. The CDR3 runs to 15 residues. Germline V lookup: CDR1 GTSNPN, CDR2 SVGIG (reference sequence). The chain's CDR3 is CAWSVPGLGGTEAFF. CDR3 nucleotides: TGTGCCTGGAGTGTACCCGGGCTCGGTGGCACTGAAGCTTTCTTT.

This clonotype has at least ten counts. This chain joins TRBV7-2 and TRBJ2-1; 11 bases are a match to TRBD2. The CDR3 is made up of 15 amino acids. Germline CDR1 reads SGHTA; CDR2 reads FQGNSA. J gave up 10 bases and V 3 bases, and 8 bases lay outside the gene matches. Here the CDR3 reads CASSFIAGGGREQFF. The CDR3, as DNA: TGTGCCAGCAGCTTTATAGCGGGGGGGGGAAGGGAGCAGTTCTTC.

The chain joins TRBV7-8 to TRBJ1-1; D is perhaps TRBD1 (6 bases). Deletions cut 4 bases from V and 6 bases from J, with 15 bases between. The CDR3 sequence is 14 residues long. Germline CDR1 SGHVS, CDR2 FQNEAQ. In DNA form, the CDR3 reads TGTGCCAGCAGCTCGAGGACAGTCAGCGCTGAAGCTTTCTTT. Translating gives CASSSRTVSAEAFF.

CDR3 nucleotides: TGCAGTGCTGCTACGGGCGGGGCCGGGAATCAGCCCCAGCATTTT. Its translation is CSAATGGAGNQPQHF. This sequence joins TRBV20-1 and TRBJ1-5; perhaps TRBD1 as D (5 bases). This CDR3 contains 15 residues. Deletions cut 5 bases from V and 4 bases from J, with 18 bases between. CDR1 is DFQATT, CDR2 SNEGSKA, per germline (reference sequence).

This clonotype was detected ten times or more. This rearrangement joins TRBV9 to TRBJ2-7; TRBD2 is a possible D gene (6 bases). CDR1 is SGDLS and CDR2 is YYNGEE in the germline V gene. V lost 0 bases and J 0 bases, leaving 10 bases between the germline ends. This CDR3 contains 15 residues. DNA of the CDR3: TGTGCCAGCAGCGTAGGGAGGGGTCTCTCCTACGAGCAGTACTTC. Encoded protein: CASSVGRGLSYEQYF.

This clonotype has ten or more counts. The rearrangement joins TRBV12-3 or TRBV12-4 to TRBJ2-7; D not resolved. Between the trimmed V and J ends, which lost 6 bases and 4 bases, there was a span of 13 bases. This CDR3 is built from 13 residues. In nucleotides, the CDR3 is TGTGCCAGCAGCAAGGGTCTTCCTTACGAGCAGTACTTC. This encodes CASSKGLPYEQYF.

This clonotype came up a few times. Given a much more abundant clone one base away, this may be a read error. The genes are TRBV20-1 and TRBJ2-7; D not resolved. The CDR3 consists of 13 residues. Per germline, CDR1 DFQATT and CDR2 SNEGSKA (reference sequence). V lost 1 base and J lost 0, with 7 bases in between. The CDR3 region is CSARGASSYEQYF. The CDR3 nucleotides read TGCAGTGCTAGAGGGGCGAGCTCCTACGAGCAGTACTTC.